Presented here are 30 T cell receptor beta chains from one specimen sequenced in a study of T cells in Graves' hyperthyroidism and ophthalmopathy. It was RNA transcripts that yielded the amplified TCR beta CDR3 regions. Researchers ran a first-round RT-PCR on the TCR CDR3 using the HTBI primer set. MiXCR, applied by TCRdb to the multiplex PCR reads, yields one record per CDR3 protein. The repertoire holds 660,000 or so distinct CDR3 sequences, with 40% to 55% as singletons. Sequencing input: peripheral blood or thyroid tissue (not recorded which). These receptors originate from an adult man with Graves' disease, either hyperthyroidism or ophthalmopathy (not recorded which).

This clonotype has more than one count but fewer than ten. The CDR3 DNA sequence: TGCAGCGCTGGGCGGACTAGCGGAGTCACCGGGGAGCTGTTTTTT. Translated: CSAGRTSGVTGELFF. The chain has TRBV29-1 and TRBJ2-2, with 10 positions matching TRBD2. The V segment lost 7 bases and the J segment 4 bases; nucleotides outside the gene matches: 9. The length of the CDR3 is 15 residues. Germline V gene lookup returns CDR1 SQVTM and CDR2 ANQGSEA.

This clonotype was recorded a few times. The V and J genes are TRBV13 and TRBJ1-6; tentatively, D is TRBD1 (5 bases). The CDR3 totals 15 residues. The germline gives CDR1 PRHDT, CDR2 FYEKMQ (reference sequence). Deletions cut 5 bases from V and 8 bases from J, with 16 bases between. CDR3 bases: TGTGCCAGCAGCCCCCAGAGGGGTGGATATTCACCCCTCCACTTT. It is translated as CASSPQRGGYSPLHF.

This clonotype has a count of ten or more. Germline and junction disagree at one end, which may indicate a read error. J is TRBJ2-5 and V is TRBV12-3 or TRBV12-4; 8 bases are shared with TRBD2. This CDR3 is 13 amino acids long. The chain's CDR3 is CASNLAGSETQYF. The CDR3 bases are TGTGCCAGCAATTTAGCGGGATCAGAGACCCAGTACTTC.

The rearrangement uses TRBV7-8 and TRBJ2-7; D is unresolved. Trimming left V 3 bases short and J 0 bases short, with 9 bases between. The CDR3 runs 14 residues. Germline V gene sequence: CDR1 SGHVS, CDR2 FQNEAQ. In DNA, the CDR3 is TGTGCCAGCAGCTTGGACGTATTCTCCTACGAGCAGTACTTC. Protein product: CASSLDVFSYEQYF.

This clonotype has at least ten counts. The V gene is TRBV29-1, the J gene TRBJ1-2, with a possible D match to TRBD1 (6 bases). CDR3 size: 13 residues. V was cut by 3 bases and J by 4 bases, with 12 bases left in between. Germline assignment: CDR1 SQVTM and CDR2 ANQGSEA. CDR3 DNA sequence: TGCAGCGTTGAGAACAGGGAGGGCTATGGCTACACCTTC. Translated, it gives CSVENREGYGYTF.

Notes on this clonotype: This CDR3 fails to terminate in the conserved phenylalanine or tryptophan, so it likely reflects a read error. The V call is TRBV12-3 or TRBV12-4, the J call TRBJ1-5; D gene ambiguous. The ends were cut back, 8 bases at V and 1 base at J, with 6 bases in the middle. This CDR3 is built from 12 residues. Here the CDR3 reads CASSPSNQPQHL. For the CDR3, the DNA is TGTGCCAGCTCACCCAGCAATCAGCCCCAGCATTTA.

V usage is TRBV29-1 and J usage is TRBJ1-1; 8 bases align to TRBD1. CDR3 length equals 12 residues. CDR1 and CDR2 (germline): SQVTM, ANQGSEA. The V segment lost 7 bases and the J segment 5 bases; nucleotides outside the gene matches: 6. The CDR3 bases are TGCAGCGCGACAGGGGAGGGAACTGAAGCTTTCTTT. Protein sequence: CSATGEGTEAFF.

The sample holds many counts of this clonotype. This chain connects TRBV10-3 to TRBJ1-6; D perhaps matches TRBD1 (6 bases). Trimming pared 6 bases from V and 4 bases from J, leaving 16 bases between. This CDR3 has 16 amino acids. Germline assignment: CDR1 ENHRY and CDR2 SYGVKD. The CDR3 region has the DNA TGTGCCATCAGCTCCCAGGGGATATGGTATAATTCACCCCTCCACTTT. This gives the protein CAISSQGIWYNSPLHF.

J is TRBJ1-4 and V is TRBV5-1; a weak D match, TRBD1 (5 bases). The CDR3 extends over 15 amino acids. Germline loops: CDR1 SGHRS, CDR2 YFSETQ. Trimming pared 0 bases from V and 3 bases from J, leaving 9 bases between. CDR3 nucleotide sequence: TGCGCCAGCAGCTTGGCGGGGCCGGCTAATGAAAAACTGTTTTTT. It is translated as CASSLAGPANEKLFF. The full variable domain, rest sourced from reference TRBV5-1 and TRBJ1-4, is KAGVTQTPRYLIKTRGQQVTLSCSPISGHRSVSWYQQTPGQGLQFLFEYFSETQRNKGNFPGRFSGRQFSNSRSEMNVSTLELGDSALYLCASSLAGPANEKLFFGSGTQLSVL.

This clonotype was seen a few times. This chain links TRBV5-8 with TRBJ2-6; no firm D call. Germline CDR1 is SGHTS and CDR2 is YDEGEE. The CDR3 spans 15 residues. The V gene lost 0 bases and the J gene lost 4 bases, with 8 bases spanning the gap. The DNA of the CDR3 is TGTGCCAGCAGCTTGGTCCCGTACGGGGCCAACGTCCTGACTTTC. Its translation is CASSLVPYGANVLTF.

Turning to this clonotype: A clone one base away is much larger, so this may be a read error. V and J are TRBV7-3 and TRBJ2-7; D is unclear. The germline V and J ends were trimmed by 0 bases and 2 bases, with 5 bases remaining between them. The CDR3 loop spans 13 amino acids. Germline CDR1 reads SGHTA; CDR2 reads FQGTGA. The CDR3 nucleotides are TGTGCCAGCAGCTTAACCACTGCCTACGAGCAGTACTTC. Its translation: CASSLTTAYEQYF.

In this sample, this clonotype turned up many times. The CDR3: CASSYRGRDQPQHF. Here the CDR3 DNA reads TGTGCCAGCAGTTACAGGGGACGAGATCAGCCCCAGCATTTT. This sequence joins TRBV6-5 and TRBJ1-5; a possible D gene is TRBD1 (5 bases). CDR3 length: 14 amino acids. Trimming shortened V by 2 bases and J by 5 bases, and 10 bases separated the two germline ends. CDR1 and CDR2 (germline): MNHEY, SVGAGI.

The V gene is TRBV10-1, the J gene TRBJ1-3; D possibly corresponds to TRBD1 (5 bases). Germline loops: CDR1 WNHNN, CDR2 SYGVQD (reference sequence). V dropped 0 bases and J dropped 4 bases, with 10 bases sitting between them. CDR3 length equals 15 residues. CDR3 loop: CASSESATAGNTIYF. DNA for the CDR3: TGCGCCAGCAGTGAGTCGGCGACAGCCGGAAACACCATATATTTT.

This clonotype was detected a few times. The CDR3 reads CASSLPTGSKGYTF. The CDR3 DNA is TGTGCCAGCAGCCTTCCGACAGGGTCAAAAGGCTACACCTTC. J is TRBJ1-2 and V is TRBV14; 7 bases line up with TRBD1. Trimming at V came to 4 bases and at J to 8 bases, leaving 10 bases not matched to a gene. The CDR3 extends over 14 amino acids. The germline CDR1 and CDR2 sequences are SGHDN and FVKESK.

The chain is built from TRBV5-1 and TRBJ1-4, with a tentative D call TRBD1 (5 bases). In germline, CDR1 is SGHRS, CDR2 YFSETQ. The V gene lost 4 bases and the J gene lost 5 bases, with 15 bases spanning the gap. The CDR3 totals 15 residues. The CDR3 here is CASSRQEGKNEKLFF. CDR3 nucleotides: TGCGCCAGCAGCCGCCAAGAGGGGAAGAATGAAAAACTGTTTTTT.

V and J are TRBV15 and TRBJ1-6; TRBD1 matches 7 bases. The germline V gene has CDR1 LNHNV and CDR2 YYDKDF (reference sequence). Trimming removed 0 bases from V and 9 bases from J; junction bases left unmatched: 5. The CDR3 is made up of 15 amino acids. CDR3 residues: CATSREFQGVSPLHF. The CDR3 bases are TGTGCCACCAGCAGAGAGTTCCAGGGGGTTTCACCCCTCCACTTT.

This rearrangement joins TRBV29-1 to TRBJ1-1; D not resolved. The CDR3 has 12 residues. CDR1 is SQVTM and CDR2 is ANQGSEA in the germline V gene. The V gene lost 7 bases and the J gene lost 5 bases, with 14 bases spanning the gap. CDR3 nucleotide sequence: TGCAGCGGGCAAACAGTCGGAACTGAAGCTTTCTTT. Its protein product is CSGQTVGTEAFF.

CDR3 amino acids: CATSRDVRAWETQYF. CDR3 sequence (DNA): TGTGCCACCAGCAGAGATGTGAGGGCCTGGGAGACCCAGTACTTC. The chain couples TRBV15 to TRBJ2-5, with D perhaps matching TRBD2 (5 bases). The CDR3 length is 15 residues. The V gene's germline CDR1 is LNHNV and CDR2 YYDKDF (reference sequence). Trimming left V 0 bases short and J 5 bases short, with 13 bases between.

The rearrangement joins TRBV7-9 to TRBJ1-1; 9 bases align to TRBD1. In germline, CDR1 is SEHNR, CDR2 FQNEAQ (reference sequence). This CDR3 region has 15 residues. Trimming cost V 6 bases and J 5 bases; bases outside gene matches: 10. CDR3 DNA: TGTGCCAGCAGAGTCGGGACAGGGCTTACAACTGAAGCTTTCTTT. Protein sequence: CASRVGTGLTTEAFF.

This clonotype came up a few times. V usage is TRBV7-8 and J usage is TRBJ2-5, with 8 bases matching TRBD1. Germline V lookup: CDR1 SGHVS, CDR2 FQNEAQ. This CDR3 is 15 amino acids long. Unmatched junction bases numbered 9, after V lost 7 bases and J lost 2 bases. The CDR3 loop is CASTPRTGWQETQYF. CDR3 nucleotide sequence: TGTGCCAGCACCCCTAGGACAGGGTGGCAAGAGACCCAGTACTTC.

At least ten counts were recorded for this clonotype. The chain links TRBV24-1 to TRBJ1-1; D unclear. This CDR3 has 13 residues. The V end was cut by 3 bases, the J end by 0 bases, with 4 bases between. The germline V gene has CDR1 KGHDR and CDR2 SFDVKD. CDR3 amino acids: CATSDGMNTEAFF. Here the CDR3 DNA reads TGTGCCACCAGTGATGGGATGAACACTGAAGCTTTCTTT.

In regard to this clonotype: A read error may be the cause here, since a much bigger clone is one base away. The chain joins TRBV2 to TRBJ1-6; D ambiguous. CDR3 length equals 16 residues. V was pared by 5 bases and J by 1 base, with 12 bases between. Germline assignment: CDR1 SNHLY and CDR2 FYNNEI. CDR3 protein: CASSPRSRSYNSPLHF. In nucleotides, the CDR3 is TGTGCCAGCAGTCCCAGGTCCAGATCCTATAATTCACCCCTCCACTTT.

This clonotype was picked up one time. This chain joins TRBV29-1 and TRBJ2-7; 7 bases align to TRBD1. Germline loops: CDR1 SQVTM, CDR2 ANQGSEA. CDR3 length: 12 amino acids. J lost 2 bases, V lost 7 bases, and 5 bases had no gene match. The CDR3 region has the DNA TGCAGCGGGACAGGTATCCCCTACGAGCAGTACTTC. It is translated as CSGTGIPYEQYF.

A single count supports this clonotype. The CDR3 here is CAIGTGTEAFF. The CDR3 nucleotides read TGTGCCATCGGGACCGGCACTGAAGCTTTCTTT. The chain is built from TRBV10-3 and TRBJ1-1; possibly TRBD1 for D (5 bases). This CDR3 comprises 11 residues. Looked up from germline, CDR1 is ENHRY and CDR2 is SYGVKD. The ends were cut back, 8 bases at V and 4 bases at J, with 8 bases in the middle.

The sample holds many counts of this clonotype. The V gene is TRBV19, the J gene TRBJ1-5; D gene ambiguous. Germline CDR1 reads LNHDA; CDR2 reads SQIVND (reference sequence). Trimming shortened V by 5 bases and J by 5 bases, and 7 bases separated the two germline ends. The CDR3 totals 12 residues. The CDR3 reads CASSPQDQPQHF. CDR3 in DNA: TGTGCCAGTAGTCCGCAGGATCAGCCCCAGCATTTT. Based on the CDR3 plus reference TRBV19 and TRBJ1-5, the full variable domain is DGGITQSPKYLFRKEGQNVTLSCEQNLNHDAMYWYRQDPGQGLRLIYYSQIVNDFQKGDIAEGYSVSREKKESFPLTVTSAQKNPTAFYLCASSPQDQPQHFGDGTRLSIL.

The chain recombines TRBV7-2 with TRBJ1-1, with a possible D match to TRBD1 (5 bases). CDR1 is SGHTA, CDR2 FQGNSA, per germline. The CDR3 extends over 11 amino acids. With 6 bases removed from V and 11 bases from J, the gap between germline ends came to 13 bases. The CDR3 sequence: CASSWGYMAFF. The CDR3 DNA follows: TGTGCCAGCAGTTGGGGGTATATGGCTTTCTTT.

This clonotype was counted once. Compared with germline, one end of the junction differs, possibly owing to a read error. CDR3 in amino acids: CASNERGSTNQPQHF. DNA of the CDR3: TGTGCCAGCAATGAACGGGGATCGACCAATCAGCCCCAGCATTTT. This chain connects TRBV2 to TRBJ1-5; D gene uncertain. Looked up from germline, CDR1 is SNHLY and CDR2 is FYNNEI. This CDR3 comprises 15 residues.

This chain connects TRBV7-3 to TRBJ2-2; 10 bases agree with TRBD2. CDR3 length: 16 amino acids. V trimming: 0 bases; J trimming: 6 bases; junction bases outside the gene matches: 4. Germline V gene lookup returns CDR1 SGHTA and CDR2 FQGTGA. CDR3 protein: CASSLTLAGVPGELFF. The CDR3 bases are TGTGCCAGCAGCTTAACTCTAGCGGGAGTACCCGGGGAGCTGTTTTTT.

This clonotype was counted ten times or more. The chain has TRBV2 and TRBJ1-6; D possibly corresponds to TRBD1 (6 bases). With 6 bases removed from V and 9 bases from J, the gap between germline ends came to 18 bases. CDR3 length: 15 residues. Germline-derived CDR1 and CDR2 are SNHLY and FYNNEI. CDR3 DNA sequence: TGTGCCAGCAGCGCGGGGGGGGCGAAGTTTTCACCCCTCCACTTT. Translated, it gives CASSAGGAKFSPLHF.

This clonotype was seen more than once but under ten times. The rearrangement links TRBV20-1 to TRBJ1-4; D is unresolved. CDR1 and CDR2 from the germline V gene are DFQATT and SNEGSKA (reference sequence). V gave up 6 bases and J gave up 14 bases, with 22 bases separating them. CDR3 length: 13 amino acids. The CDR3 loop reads CSAPRGAAGSLFF. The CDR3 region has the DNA TGCAGTGCCCCGAGAGGTGCCGCTGGAAGTCTGTTTTTT.